The 2 T cell receptor beta chains listed next were all sequenced from one sample in a study of neoadjuvant anti-PD-1 for oral cavity cancer (dated by TCRdb to the early 2020s). Library generation was performed with the immunoSEQ multiplex PCR assay. Sourced from immuneACCESS, this table was stored by TCRdb with only in-frame sequences that have V and J called. A share of the clones is absent; for the studies checked, an unresolved V gene accounts for under half, and the remainder has no known explanation. For this sample there are roughly 13,000 clones; approximately 70% appear just once. Approximately 2.1% of the sample belongs to the ten largest clones. The label giving this sample's time point can be read as: before neoadjuvant nivolumab. This sample comprised PBMCs, obtained before nivolumab (anti-PD-1) treatment. All receptors derive from a person aged 40 to 85 with oral cavity squamous cell carcinoma.

The V gene is TRBV7-8, the J gene TRBJ1-4; perhaps TRBD1 as D (6 bases). Trimming stripped 2 bases from V and 2 bases from J, with 18 bases between. Germline V gene data show CDR1 as SGHVS and CDR2 as FQNEAQ. The CDR3 has 18 amino acids. The CDR3 protein is CASSLMAPGGATNEKLFF. DNA for the CDR3: TGTGCCAGCAGCTTAATGGCCCCCGGGGGGGCGACTAATGAAAAACTGTTTTTT.

V gene TRBV7-6 combines with J gene TRBJ1-6; tentatively, D is TRBD1 (5 bases). The CDR3 runs 17 residues. CDR1 and CDR2 (germline): SGHVS, FNYEAQ. Trimming took 4 bases from V and 2 from J, leaving 15 bases between them. This chain's CDR3 is CASSSLDVGAYNSPLHF. DNA of the CDR3: TGTGCCAGCAGCTCCCTGGACGTAGGGGCCTATAATTCACCCCTCCACTTT.